The 12 T cell receptor beta chains listed next were all sequenced from one sample in a study of T cells in narcolepsy. Generated by immunoSEQ multiplex PCR, the TCRdb table keeps only in-frame clones and is missing some. The sample holds 25,000 to 35,000 clones, about 85% seen once. Sequenced: CD45RA- memory CD4+ T cells from PBMCs. The origin of the receptors is a human donor with narcolepsy.

The chain has TRBV2 and TRBJ1-6; 9 nucleotides line up with TRBD1. Losses at the gene ends were 5 bases for V and 10 bases for J; bases not matched to a gene: 6. The CDR3 totals 14 residues. Per the germline V gene, CDR1 is SNHLY and CDR2 is FYNNEI. The CDR3 nucleotides are TGTGCCAGCAGTTCAACAGGGGGCGCCTCACCCCTCCACTTT. This gives the protein CASSSTGGASPLHF.

This sequence joins TRBV7-9 and TRBJ2-7; no reliable D call. There are 13 residues in the CDR3. The ends were cut back, 5 bases at V and 4 bases at J, with 12 bases in the middle. Per germline, CDR1 SEHNR and CDR2 FQNEAQ (reference sequence). Here the CDR3 DNA reads TGTGCCAGCAGCCCCAGCCGAGGTTACGAGCAGTACTTC. This codes for CASSPSRGYEQYF.

This chain joins TRBV29-1 and TRBJ2-7, with D perhaps TRBD2 (5 bases). Looked up from germline, CDR1 is SQVTM and CDR2 is ANQGSEA. Trimming took off 3 bases at V and 6 bases at J, with 18 bases between the two ends. The CDR3 spans 14 residues. In DNA form, the CDR3 reads TGCAGCGTTGATGCCGGATCCAGAGGGTCCGAGCAGTACTTC. This sequence encodes CSVDAGSRGSEQYF.

The rearrangement joins TRBV5-4 to TRBJ2-5; TRBD2 agrees at 11 bases. The V segment lost 4 bases and the J segment 2 bases; nucleotides outside the gene matches: 7. The CDR3 is 16 residues long. The germline CDR1 and CDR2 sequences are SGHNT and YYREEE (reference sequence). CDR3 nucleotides: TGTGCCAGCAGCCAAGGGACTAGCGGACCTCAAGAGACCCAGTACTTC. Translated: CASSQGTSGPQETQYF.

About this clone: A much more abundant neighbour one base away suggests this may be a read error. The V gene is TRBV6-5, the J gene TRBJ1-4; possibly TRBD1 for D (5 bases). The CDR3 runs to 14 residues. The germline CDR1 and CDR2 sequences are MNHEY and SVGAGI. The ends were cut back, 8 bases at V and 0 bases at J, with 10 bases in the middle. CDR3 nucleotide sequence: TGTGCCAGCGGGGCACAGACAACTAATGAAAAACTGTTTTTT. Protein product: CASGAQTTNEKLFF.

This rearrangement joins TRBV12-5 to TRBJ2-1, with no clear D. This CDR3 is built from 14 residues. CDR1 is LGHNT, CDR2 FRNRAP, per germline. V was trimmed by 1 base and J by 15 bases, leaving 19 bases between them. In nucleotides, the CDR3 is TGTGCTAGTGGTTTGGACACGGAAAGACATTCGCGGTTCTTC. It is translated as CASGLDTERHSRFF.

This chain links TRBV11-3 with TRBJ2-3; D uncertain. Looked up from germline, CDR1 is SGHNT and CDR2 is YENEEA. V was clipped by 5 bases and J by 2 bases, with 11 bases between them. The CDR3 covers 14 residues. The CDR3, as DNA: TGTGCCAGCAGCCCGAGAATGGCCACAGATACGCAGTATTTT. Translation: CASSPRMATDTQYF.

The rearrangement links TRBV6-5 to TRBJ1-2; 7 bases line up with TRBD1. The length of the CDR3 is 15 residues. After removal of 6 bases from V and 2 bases from J, the junction contained 9 bases not matched to a gene. The V gene's germline CDR1 is MNHEY and CDR2 SVGAGI. The CDR3 DNA is TGTGCCAGCAGGGAACTGACAGGGCCCAACTATGGCTACACCTTC. Its protein is CASRELTGPNYGYTF.

The chain combines TRBV5-4 with TRBJ2-1; no firm D call. Between the trimmed V and J ends, which lost 4 bases and 4 bases, there was a span of 15 bases. This CDR3 spans 15 amino acids. Germline V gene data show CDR1 as SGHNT and CDR2 as YYREEE (reference sequence). CDR3 in DNA: TGTGCCAGCAGCCAAGGGAATGGCCCTTACAATGAGCAGTTCTTC. This codes for CASSQGNGPYNEQFF. Full variable domain (remainder filled in from reference TRBV5-4 and TRBJ2-1): ETGVTQSPTHLIKTRGQQVTLRCSSQSGHNTVSWYQQALGQGPQFIFQYYREEENGRGNFPPRFSGLQFPNYSSELNVNALELDDSALYLCASSQGNGPYNEQFFGPGTRLTVL.

The chain employs TRBV10-3 and TRBJ1-2; D not resolved. The CDR3 covers 14 residues. Germline CDR1 reads ENHRY; CDR2 reads SYGVKD. The V gene lost 4 bases and the J gene lost 5 bases, with 14 bases spanning the gap. Written as DNA, the CDR3 is TGTGCCATCAGTGGATCCACGGCGCGGTATGGCTACACCTTC. Amino acid sequence: CAISGSTARYGYTF.

The gene calls are TRBV7-9 and TRBJ2-2, with D hard to call. Germline V gives CDR1 SEHNR, CDR2 FQNEAQ (reference sequence). Trimming shortened V by 5 bases and J by 6 bases, and 7 bases separated the two germline ends. The CDR3 covers 12 residues. Here the CDR3 DNA reads TGTGCCAGCAGCCTCAGGTCCGGGGAGCTGTTTTTT. This codes for CASSLRSGELFF.

The chain joins TRBV9 to TRBJ2-3; D ambiguous. Germline CDR1 and CDR2: SGDLS and YYNGEE. This CDR3 contains 15 residues. V was shortened by 3 bases and J by 4 bases, with 15 bases between the two germline ends. CDR3 sequence reads: CASSEQYVVADTQYF. The CDR3 nucleotides read TGTGCCAGCAGCGAACAGTACGTGGTCGCAGATACGCAGTATTTT.